These 20 T cell receptor beta chains were all obtained from the same sample, sequenced in a study of radiation and T cells in renal cell carcinoma (dated by TCRdb to the early 2020s). Libraries came from the immunoSEQ multiplex PCR assay. TCRdb carries this immuneACCESS record with in-frame sequences only. Its versions omit some clonotypes, under half of them owing to an unresolved V gene in the studies checked, with the rest unexplained. The sample contains tens of thousands of clones, less than 85% of them found a single time. The ten largest make up 2% to 3% of the sample. In the paper's terms, the time point label means: blood 4 weeks post-SBRT, at nephrectomy. The sample's treatment or condition, from its label and the paper: 15 Gy SBRT to primary tumor, nephrectomy 4 weeks later. The material sequenced was blood, taken from a patient whose treatment included radiotherapy and nephrectomy. The receptors originated from a woman aged 60-75 years with renal cell carcinoma.

This clone is classed as medium-sized. J is TRBJ1-2 and V is TRBV6-1; no definite D call. The CDR3 runs 14 residues. The ends were cut back, 2 bases at V and 4 bases at J, with 11 bases in the middle. Per the germline V gene, CDR1 is MNHNS and CDR2 is SASEGT. In DNA, the CDR3 is TGTGCCAGCAGTGAACTCGACATTACCTATGGCTACACCTTC. Amino acid sequence: CASSELDITYGYTF.

V and J are TRBV19 and TRBJ2-2; TRBD1 is a possible D gene (7 bases). Trimming shortened V by 3 bases and J by 5 bases, and 13 bases separated the two germline ends. CDR3 size: 15 residues. Germline V CDR1 and CDR2: LNHDA, SQIVND (reference sequence). The chain's CDR3 is CASSIPGGPTGELFF. CDR3 in DNA: TGTGCCAGTAGTATTCCAGGGGGGCCAACCGGGGAGCTGTTTTTT.

The chain recombines TRBV7-2 with TRBJ2-5; D gene uncertain. The J call may be in error: the DNA end matches TRBJ2-7 better. CDR3 length equals 13 residues. CDR1 and CDR2 from the germline V gene are SGHTA and FQGNSA. The chain's CDR3 is CASSFIRSYEQYF. The CDR3 nucleotides read TGTGCCAGCAGCTTTATTAGGTCCTACGAGCAGTACTTC.

The chain couples TRBV6-5 to TRBJ2-7, with 12 bases identical to TRBD2. There are 15 residues in the CDR3. Germline loops: CDR1 MNHEY, CDR2 SVGAGI. V dropped 6 bases and J dropped 2; count of bases not matched to a gene: 5. Here the CDR3 DNA reads TGTGCCAGCAGCCGACGGACTAGCGGGGCCTACGAGCAGTACTTC. Translating gives CASSRRTSGAYEQYF.

This chain links TRBV25-1 with TRBJ2-2; D unclear. This CDR3 is built from 14 residues. Germline values: CDR1 MGHDK, CDR2 SYGVNS. Trimming left V 0 bases short and J 5 bases short, with 7 bases between. CDR3 DNA: TGTGCCAGCAGTGAATATATCCCTACCGGGGAGCTGTTTTTT. This translates into CASSEYIPTGELFF.

V and J are TRBV30 and TRBJ1-2, with D possibly TRBD1 on 5 matching bases. The length of the CDR3 is 12 residues. CDR1 is GTSNPN, CDR2 SVGIG, per germline (reference sequence). Trimming cost V 0 bases and J 4 bases, with 6 bases left between them. CDR3 region: CAWSVGAYGYTF. The CDR3 region has the DNA TGTGCCTGGAGTGTAGGGGCCTATGGCTACACCTTC.

This sequence joins TRBV30 and TRBJ2-1; perhaps TRBD1 as D (5 bases). CDR3 size: 13 residues. Per germline, CDR1 GTSNPN and CDR2 SVGIG (reference sequence). The V end was cut by 2 bases, the J end by 9 bases, with 14 bases between. CDR3: CAWSFRDRSEQFF. For the CDR3, the DNA is TGTGCCTGGAGTTTCAGGGATCGGAGTGAGCAGTTCTTC.

This clone was observed a single time. V and J are TRBV5-1 and TRBJ2-3; the match to TRBD2 covers 11 bases. The CDR3 covers 15 residues. Germline loops: CDR1 SGHRS, CDR2 YFSETQ. With 0 bases clipped from V and 5 bases from J, the junction kept 2 bases outside the gene matches. In DNA, the CDR3 is TGCGCCAGCAGCTTGGGTACTAGCGGGGGAGATACGCAGTATTTT. Its translation is CASSLGTSGGDTQYF.

The V gene is TRBV20-1, the J gene TRBJ2-5; no reliable D call. This CDR3 comprises 11 residues. V was pared by 1 base and J by 5 bases, with 5 bases between. Germline CDR1 reads DFQATT; CDR2 reads SNEGSKA (reference sequence). The CDR3 here is CSARVKETQYF. The CDR3 DNA follows: TGCAGTGCTAGAGTTAAGGAGACCCAGTACTTC.

This clone is labeled medium-sized. J is TRBJ1-1 and V is TRBV10-2, with TRBD1 matching over 7 bases. Germline V gene sequence: CDR1 WSHSY, CDR2 SAAADI. CDR3 length: 14 residues. The CDR3 nucleotides are TGCGTCTCGCGCCAGACAGGGTACGACTCTGAAGCTTTCTTT. It specifies CVSRQTGYDSEAFF.

With regard to this clone: The junction differs from germline at one of its ends, possibly a read error. The chain uses TRBV2 and TRBJ1-1; D ambiguous. Germline CDR1 is SNHLY and CDR2 is FYNNEI. This CDR3 is 12 amino acids long. The CDR3 DNA sequence: TGTGCCAGCAGGGAAGGGATCACTGAAGCTTTCTTT. Translation: CASREGITEAFF.

V gene TRBV28 combines with J gene TRBJ2-7; tentatively, D is TRBD2 (5 bases). Germline V gene data show CDR1 as MDHEN and CDR2 as SYDVKM. The CDR3 is 13 amino acids. The ends were cut back, 4 bases at V and 5 bases at J, with 12 bases in the middle. CDR3 loop: CASSSPRRDEQYF. The CDR3 DNA reads TGTGCCAGCAGTTCCCCCCGGCGGGACGAGCAGTACTTC.

The gene calls are TRBV5-6 and TRBJ2-1, with D hard to call. This CDR3 is 15 amino acids long. The germline gives CDR1 SGHDT, CDR2 YYEEEE. Trimming removed 2 bases at V and 6 bases at J, with 15 bases between. Here the CDR3 DNA reads TGTGCCAGCAGCTTAGCTCAACGGCGACGCAATGAGCAGTTCTTC. Amino acids: CASSLAQRRRNEQFF.

The chain is built from TRBV11-3 and TRBJ2-1; 11 positions agree with TRBD2. After removal of 4 bases from V and 10 bases from J, the junction contained 12 bases not matched to a gene. The CDR3 extends over 16 amino acids. Germline V lookup: CDR1 SGHNT, CDR2 YENEEA. CDR3 sequence: CASSSYPTSGGGEQFF. In DNA, the CDR3 is TGTGCCAGCAGCTCGTACCCTACTAGCGGGGGAGGGGAGCAGTTCTTC.

The chain is built from TRBV5-1 and TRBJ2-1, with 10 bases lining up with TRBD2. CDR3 length: 15 amino acids. The germline gives CDR1 SGHRS, CDR2 YFSETQ. V shed 4 bases and J 9 bases; nucleotides not matched to a gene: 10. CDR3 loop: CASSRGSSGGSEQFF. The DNA of the CDR3 is TGCGCCAGCAGCCGGGGGTCTAGCGGGGGTTCTGAGCAGTTCTTC. Full variable domain (rest looked up from reference TRBV5-1 and TRBJ2-1): KAGVTQTPRYLIKTRGQQVTLSCSPISGHRSVSWYQQTPGQGLQFLFEYFSETQRNKGNFPGRFSGRQFSNSRSEMNVSTLELGDSALYLCASSRGSSGGSEQFFGPGTRLTVL.

This clone was detected a few times. J is TRBJ2-2 and V is TRBV27, with D unclear. Trimming left V 5 bases short and J 1 base short, with 14 bases between. This CDR3 spans 16 amino acids. Germline V lookup: CDR1 MNHEY, CDR2 SMNVEV (reference sequence). This chain's CDR3 is CASSPIGLQNTGELFF. The CDR3 coding sequence is TGTGCCAGCAGTCCCATCGGTCTACAGAACACCGGGGAGCTGTTTTTT.

This clone occurred a few times. The V and J genes are TRBV7-3 and TRBJ2-2; TRBD2 matches 16 bases. V lost 4 bases, J lost 5 bases, and 1 base stayed unmatched. The CDR3 runs 16 residues. Germline CDR1 SGHTA, CDR2 FQGTGA. As DNA, the CDR3 is TGTGCCAGCAGCTCGGGACTAGCGGGAGGGACCGGGGAGCTGTTTTTT. Protein sequence: CASSSGLAGGTGELFF.

This rearrangement joins TRBV6-1 to TRBJ2-7; TRBD1 aligns across 7 bases. Germline V gene sequence: CDR1 MNHNS, CDR2 SASEGT. CDR3 length: 15 amino acids. V gave up 2 bases and J gave up 4 bases; unmatched junction bases: 8. Here the CDR3 DNA reads TGTGCCAGCAGTGAAAGTTCGACAGGGATATACGAGCAGTACTTC. This gives the protein CASSESSTGIYEQYF.

The genes are TRBV29-1 and TRBJ1-5; D not certain. The V end lost 4 bases, the J end lost 7 bases, and 14 bases lay between the germline ends. CDR1 and CDR2 from the germline V gene are SQVTM and ANQGSEA. The CDR3 is made up of 13 amino acids. In DNA form, the CDR3 reads TGCAGCGTTGCTCGAGAAAGCGGACAGCCCCAGCATTTT. Translating it yields CSVARESGQPQHF.

The CDR3, as DNA: TGTGCCAGCTCACGCGGACAGGGGGCCTGGAGCAATCAGCCCCAGCATTTT. Protein: CASSRGQGAWSNQPQHF. The gene calls are TRBV18 and TRBJ1-5, with TRBD1 identical over 11 bases. The CDR3 length is 17 residues. The trim removed 4 bases at V and 1 base at J, leaving 6 bases unmatched. The germline V gene has CDR1 KGHSH and CDR2 LQKENI.